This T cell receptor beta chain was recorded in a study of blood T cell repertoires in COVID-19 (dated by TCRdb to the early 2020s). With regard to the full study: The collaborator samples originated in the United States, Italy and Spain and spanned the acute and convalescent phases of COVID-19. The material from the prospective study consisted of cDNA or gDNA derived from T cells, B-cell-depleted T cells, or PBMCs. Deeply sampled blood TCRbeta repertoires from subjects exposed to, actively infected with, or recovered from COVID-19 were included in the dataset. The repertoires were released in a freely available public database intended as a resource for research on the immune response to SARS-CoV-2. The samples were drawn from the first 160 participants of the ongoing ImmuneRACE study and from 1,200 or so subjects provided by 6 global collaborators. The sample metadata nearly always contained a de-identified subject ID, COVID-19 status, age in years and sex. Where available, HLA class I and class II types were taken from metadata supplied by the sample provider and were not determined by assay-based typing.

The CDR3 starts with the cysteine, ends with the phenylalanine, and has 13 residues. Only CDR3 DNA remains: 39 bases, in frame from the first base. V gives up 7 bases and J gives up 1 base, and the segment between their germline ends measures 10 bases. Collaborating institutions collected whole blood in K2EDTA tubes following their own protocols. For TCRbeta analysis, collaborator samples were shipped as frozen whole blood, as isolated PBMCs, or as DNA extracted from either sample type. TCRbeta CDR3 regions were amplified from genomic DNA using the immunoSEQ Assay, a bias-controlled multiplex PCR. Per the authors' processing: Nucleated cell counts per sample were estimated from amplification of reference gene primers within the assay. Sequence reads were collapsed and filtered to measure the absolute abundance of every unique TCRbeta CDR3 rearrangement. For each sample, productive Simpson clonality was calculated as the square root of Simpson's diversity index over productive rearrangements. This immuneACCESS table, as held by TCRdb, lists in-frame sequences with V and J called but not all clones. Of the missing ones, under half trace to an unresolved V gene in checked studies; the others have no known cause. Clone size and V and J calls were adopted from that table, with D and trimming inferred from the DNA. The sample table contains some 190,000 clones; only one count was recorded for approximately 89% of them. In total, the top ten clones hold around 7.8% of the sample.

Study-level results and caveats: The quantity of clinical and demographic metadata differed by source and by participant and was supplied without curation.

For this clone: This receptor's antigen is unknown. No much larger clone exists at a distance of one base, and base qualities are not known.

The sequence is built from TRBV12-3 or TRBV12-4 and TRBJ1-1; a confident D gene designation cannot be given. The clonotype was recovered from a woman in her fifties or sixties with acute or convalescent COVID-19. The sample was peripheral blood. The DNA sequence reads TGTGCCAGCACTCTGGGCCGGAACACTGAAGCTTTCTTT. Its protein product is CASTLGRNTEAFF.